These T cell receptor beta chains were read from a single sample in a study of T-cell reconstitution after alpha-beta-depleted transplantation in children. From the PCR reads, TCRdb called clonotypes with MiXCR, one entry per CDR3 protein. The data hold 350,000 to 400,000 distinct CDR3 sequences, with roughly 15% observed a single time. Here the sequenced sample was PBMCs, taken from the stem cell graft. These receptors came from a human donor who donated a stem cell graft to a child with Fanconi anemia. The CDR3 runs from the conserved cysteine through the conserved F or W. Expanded clones get a size class; other rows say once, few or many, or leave the size out.

V,J,size,length,CDR3
TRBV5-6,TRBJ1-1,many,15,CASSFLGPSIGEAFF
TRBV5-1,TRBJ1-6,-,13,CASMAGGDSPLHF
TRBV5-1,TRBJ2-2,-,14,CASSYDRVVGELFF
TRBV7-9,TRBJ2-7,-,13,CASSLALRGEQYF
TRBV5-6,TRBJ1-1,many,16,CASSSDIWRDSTEAFF
TRBV5-1,TRBJ1-2,many,15,CASSLEPKRMSGYTF
TRBV7-9,TRBJ2-1,-,15,CASSLGAGDYNEQFF
TRBV10-3,TRBJ2-2,many,16,CATKETGLRNTGELFF
TRBV6-2/TRBV6-3,TRBJ2-2,-,13,CASIPNRAGELFF
TRBV7-9,TRBJ1-2,-,15,CASSPRTLNFYGYTF
TRBV3-1,TRBJ2-5,-,15,CASSRVPGHQETQYF
TRBV7-3,TRBJ2-1,-,15,CASSPSSDGYNEQFF
TRBV9,TRBJ2-1,-,14,CASSGQGIYNEQFF
TRBV7-2,TRBJ1-5,-,14,CTSSLEAGRQPQHF
TRBV18,TRBJ1-1,many,11,CASSPDGEAFF
TRBV5-1,TRBJ1-6,-,14,CASSQGQGTAPLHF
TRBV20-1,TRBJ2-5,-,13,CSAHLSSQETQYF
TRBV25-1,TRBJ2-7,many,12,CASSGNRDEQYF
TRBV4-3,TRBJ2-1,-,17,CASSQLYDSLLGVEQFF
TRBV6-5,TRBJ1-1,many,15,CASRTEKVQNTEAFF
TRBV11-2,TRBJ2-5,few,15,CASSLSGGAGETQYF
TRBV20-1,TRBJ2-5,few,16,CSATGGGGAGQETQYF
TRBV20-1,TRBJ1-5,many,15,CSAYPQGDLHQPQHF
TRBV5-1,TRBJ1-2,-,15,CASSNGQPTFYGYTF
TRBV7-9,TRBJ1-2,-,12,CASSYGSYGYTF
TRBV24-1,TRBJ1-4,-,13,CATSARGGEKLFF
TRBV5-1,TRBJ2-5,many,15,CASSLDFGRQETQYF